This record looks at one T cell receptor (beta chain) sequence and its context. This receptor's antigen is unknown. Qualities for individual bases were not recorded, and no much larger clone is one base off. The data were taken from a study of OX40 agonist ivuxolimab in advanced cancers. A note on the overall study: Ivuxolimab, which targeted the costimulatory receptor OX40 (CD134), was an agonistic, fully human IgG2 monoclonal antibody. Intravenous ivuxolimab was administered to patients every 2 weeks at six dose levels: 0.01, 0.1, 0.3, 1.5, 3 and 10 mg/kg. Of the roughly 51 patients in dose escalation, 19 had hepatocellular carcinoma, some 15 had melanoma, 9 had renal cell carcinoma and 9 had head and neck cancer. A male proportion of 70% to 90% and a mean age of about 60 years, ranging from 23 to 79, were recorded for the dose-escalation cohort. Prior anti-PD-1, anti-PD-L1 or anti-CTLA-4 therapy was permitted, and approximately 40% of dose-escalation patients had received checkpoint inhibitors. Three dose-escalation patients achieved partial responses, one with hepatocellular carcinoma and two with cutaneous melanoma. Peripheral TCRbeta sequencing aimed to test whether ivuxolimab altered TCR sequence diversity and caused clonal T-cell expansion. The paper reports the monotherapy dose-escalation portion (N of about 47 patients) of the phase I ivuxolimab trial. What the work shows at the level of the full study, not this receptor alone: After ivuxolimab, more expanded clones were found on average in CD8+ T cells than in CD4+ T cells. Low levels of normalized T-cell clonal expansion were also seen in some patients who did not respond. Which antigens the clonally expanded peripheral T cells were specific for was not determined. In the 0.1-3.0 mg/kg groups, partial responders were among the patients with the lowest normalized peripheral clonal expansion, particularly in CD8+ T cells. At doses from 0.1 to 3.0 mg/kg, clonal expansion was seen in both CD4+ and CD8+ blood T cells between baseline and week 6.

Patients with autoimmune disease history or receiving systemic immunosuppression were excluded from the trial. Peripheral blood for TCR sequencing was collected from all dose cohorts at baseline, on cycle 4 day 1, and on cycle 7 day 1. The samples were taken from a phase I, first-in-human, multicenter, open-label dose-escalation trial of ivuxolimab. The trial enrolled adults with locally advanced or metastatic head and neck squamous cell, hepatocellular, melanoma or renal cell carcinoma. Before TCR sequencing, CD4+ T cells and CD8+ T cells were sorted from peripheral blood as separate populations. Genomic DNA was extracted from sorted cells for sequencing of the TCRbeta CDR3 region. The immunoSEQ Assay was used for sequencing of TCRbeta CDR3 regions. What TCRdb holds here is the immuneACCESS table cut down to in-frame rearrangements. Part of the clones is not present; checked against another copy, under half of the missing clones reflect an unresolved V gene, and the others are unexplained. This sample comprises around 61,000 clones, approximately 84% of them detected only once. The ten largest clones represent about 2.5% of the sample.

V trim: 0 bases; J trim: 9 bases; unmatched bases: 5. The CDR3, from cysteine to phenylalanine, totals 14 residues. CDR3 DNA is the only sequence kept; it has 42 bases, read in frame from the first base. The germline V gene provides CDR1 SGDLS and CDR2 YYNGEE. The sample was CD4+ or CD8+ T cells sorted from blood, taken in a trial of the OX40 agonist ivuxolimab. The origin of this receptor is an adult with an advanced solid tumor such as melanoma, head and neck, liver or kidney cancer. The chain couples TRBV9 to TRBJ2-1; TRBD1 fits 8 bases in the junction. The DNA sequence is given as TGTGCCAGCAGCGTAGGACAGGGGCGGATTGAGCAGTTCTTC. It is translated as CASSVGQGRIEQFF.